The rows below give T cell receptor beta chains drawn from one sample of a study of blood T cell repertoires in COVID-19. Sequencing was performed with immunoSEQ multiplex PCR; in TCRdb, only in-frame clones are kept and a portion is missing. The sample carries 60,000 to 65,000 clones, 65% to 80% recorded once. The material sequenced was peripheral blood. All receptors come from a man between 60 and 75 years old with acute or convalescent COVID-19. CDR3s leave out the opening cysteine and the closing phenylalanine or tryptophan. D genes are given only for firm matches.

D gene: -
V gene: TRBV2
J gene: TRBJ2-7
CDR3 length: 11
CDR3 protein: ASSELRVGEQY

D gene: -
V gene: TRBV29-1
J gene: TRBJ2-2
CDR3 length: 13
CDR3 protein: SVFSPTGSPGELF

D gene: -
V gene: TRBV11-3
J gene: TRBJ2-7
CDR3 length: 12
CDR3 protein: ASSLRGTSHEQY

D gene: -
V gene: TRBV21-1
J gene: TRBJ2-7
CDR3 length: 14
CDR3 protein: ASSPWRVRDTYEQY

D gene: -
V gene: TRBV11-3
J gene: TRBJ1-2
CDR3 length: 15
CDR3 protein: ASSLDPTHPHRDGYT

D gene: -
V gene: TRBV28
J gene: TRBJ2-7
CDR3 length: 11
CDR3 protein: ASSLGGGYEQY

D gene: -
V gene: TRBV25-1
J gene: TRBJ2-5
CDR3 length: 12
CDR3 protein: ASSELASGGTQY

D gene: -
V gene: TRBV6-6
J gene: TRBJ2-3
CDR3 length: 15
CDR3 protein: ASSRAALPGVTDTQY

D gene: TRBD2
V gene: TRBV9
J gene: TRBJ2-1
CDR3 length: 16
CDR3 protein: ASSAPRKPGLVDNEQF

D gene: -
V gene: TRBV5-1
J gene: TRBJ2-1
CDR3 length: 12
CDR3 protein: ASSLADRINEQF

D gene: TRBD2
V gene: TRBV18
J gene: TRBJ2-1
CDR3 length: 13
CDR3 protein: ASSPESGRMGEQF

D gene: TRBD2
V gene: TRBV10-3
J gene: TRBJ2-2
CDR3 length: 14
CDR3 protein: AIRGTSGRGTGELF

D gene: -
V gene: TRBV4-1
J gene: TRBJ1-2
CDR3 length: 13
CDR3 protein: ASSERVGGYYGYT

D gene: -
V gene: TRBV3-1/TRBV3-2
J gene: TRBJ2-2
CDR3 length: 12
CDR3 protein: ASSPTGNTGELF

D gene: -
V gene: TRBV6-2/TRBV6-3
J gene: TRBJ2-3
CDR3 length: 12
CDR3 protein: ASGRARPTDTQY

D gene: -
V gene: TRBV6-2/TRBV6-3
J gene: TRBJ2-7
CDR3 length: 13
CDR3 protein: ASSYGDYTSYEQY

D gene: TRBD1
V gene: TRBV10-3
J gene: TRBJ2-5
CDR3 length: 11
CDR3 protein: AISRDSQETQY

D gene: TRBD2
V gene: TRBV30
J gene: TRBJ2-1
CDR3 length: 16
CDR3 protein: AWRRSLASGRANNEQF

D gene: TRBD1
V gene: TRBV28
J gene: TRBJ2-3
CDR3 length: 13
CDR3 protein: ASSVQTGGADTQY

D gene: -
V gene: TRBV3-1/TRBV3-2
J gene: TRBJ1-4
CDR3 length: 12
CDR3 protein: ASTLRSGNEKLF

D gene: -
V gene: TRBV7-3
J gene: TRBJ2-3
CDR3 length: 13
CDR3 protein: ASSLIGLQKDTQY

D gene: TRBD1
V gene: TRBV19
J gene: TRBJ2-7
CDR3 length: 11
CDR3 protein: ASEDRDGYEQY

D gene: -
V gene: TRBV28
J gene: TRBJ1-2
CDR3 length: 15
CDR3 protein: ASSFGSFRGGNYGYT

D gene: -
V gene: TRBV24-1
J gene: TRBJ2-6
CDR3 length: 13
CDR3 protein: ATSDAVSGANVLT

D gene: -
V gene: TRBV27
J gene: TRBJ2-1
CDR3 length: 14
CDR3 protein: ASTEGHTNSYNEQF

D gene: -
V gene: TRBV24-1
J gene: TRBJ2-1
CDR3 length: 13
CDR3 protein: ATSDREGGYNEQF

D gene: TRBD1
V gene: TRBV4-2
J gene: TRBJ2-7
CDR3 length: 14
CDR3 protein: ASSPGTGGLGYEQY

D gene: -
V gene: TRBV28
J gene: TRBJ2-7
CDR3 length: 13
CDR3 protein: ASSLIGGRDYEQY

D gene: -
V gene: TRBV29-1
J gene: TRBJ2-7
CDR3 length: 11
CDR3 protein: SVEIGQSYEQY

D gene: TRBD1
V gene: TRBV6-5
J gene: TRBJ1-1
CDR3 length: 11
CDR3 protein: ASRAQGAPEAF

D gene: -
V gene: TRBV5-1
J gene: TRBJ1-2
CDR3 length: 12
CDR3 protein: ASSLDFAYDGYT

D gene: -
V gene: TRBV18
J gene: TRBJ1-4
CDR3 length: 14
CDR3 protein: ASSPMLSGANEKLF

D gene: TRBD1
V gene: TRBV12-3/TRBV12-4
J gene: TRBJ1-1
CDR3 length: 11
CDR3 protein: ASSPDRVQGAF

D gene: TRBD1
V gene: TRBV5-1
J gene: TRBJ2-3
CDR3 length: 15
CDR3 protein: ASSRMRDRSYTDTQY

D gene: TRBD2
V gene: TRBV5-1
J gene: TRBJ2-1
CDR3 length: 13
CDR3 protein: ASSPETSGYNEQF

D gene: TRBD2
V gene: TRBV27
J gene: TRBJ2-7
CDR3 length: 12
CDR3 protein: ASRREGGTYEQY

D gene: -
V gene: TRBV10-1
J gene: TRBJ2-7
CDR3 length: 10
CDR3 protein: ASSPSSYEQY

D gene: -
V gene: TRBV5-1
J gene: TRBJ2-1
CDR3 length: 12
CDR3 protein: ASSTTLAYNEQF

D gene: -
V gene: TRBV19
J gene: TRBJ1-1
CDR3 length: 11
CDR3 protein: ASSIQGNTEAF

D gene: -
V gene: TRBV11-2
J gene: TRBJ2-5
CDR3 length: 13
CDR3 protein: ASSLEWQDQETQY

D gene: -
V gene: TRBV7-8
J gene: TRBJ1-2
CDR3 length: 11
CDR3 protein: ASSPRSRGGYT

D gene: -
V gene: TRBV18
J gene: TRBJ1-5
CDR3 length: 12
CDR3 protein: ASSGRGEGQPQH

D gene: -
V gene: TRBV2
J gene: TRBJ1-1
CDR3 length: 10
CDR3 protein: ASSEWGDEAF

D gene: TRBD1
V gene: TRBV5-1
J gene: TRBJ1-1
CDR3 length: 12
CDR3 protein: ASSLAGQGAEAF

D gene: TRBD1
V gene: TRBV27
J gene: TRBJ1-5
CDR3 length: 12
CDR3 protein: ASSPRGGHQPQH

D gene: TRBD2
V gene: TRBV5-4
J gene: TRBJ2-3
CDR3 length: 13
CDR3 protein: ASSTGLAFPDTQY

D gene: -
V gene: TRBV6-6
J gene: TRBJ1-6
CDR3 length: 11
CDR3 protein: ASRVRVDSPLH

D gene: -
V gene: TRBV27
J gene: TRBJ1-2
CDR3 length: 13
CDR3 protein: ASSPQGTTNYGYT